This section outlines one TCR beta chain sequence together with its context. Its matching antigen is unknown. Other DNA sequences in the sample encode the same CDR3. CDR3 length: 17 residues. The V gene's germline CDR1 is SGHRS and CDR2 YFSETQ. V lost 0 bases to trimming and J lost 4 bases; unmatched junction nucleotides: 12. This sample was included in a study of shared clonotypes between healthy human individuals. Study-level findings and limits: Since donors were few, the genetic and exposure-history diversity represented was limited.

At the deep level, the assay was run. Unsorted PBMCs provided DNA that was sequenced on ten immunoSEQ deep assay plates. How the authors handled the data: Junction-only immunoSEQ sequences carried no quality scores, so filtering differed. Profiling relied on immunoSEQ multiplex PCR, and the TCRdb table lists in-frame clones only, not all of them. V, J and clone size are taken as reported in that table, and D and trimming were inferred from the DNA itself. The repertoire holds some 480,000 clones, less than 80% seen once, with approximately 12% in the top ten. The sample taken for sequencing was PBMCs. The source of this sequence is a woman between 35 and 50 years old in good health. Some clones in this sample may be carry-over from other donors' samples. The V and J genes are TRBV5-1 and TRBJ2-5, with 7 bases lining up with TRBD2. The CDR3 region is CASSLGGGTTGPETQYF. DNA of the CDR3: TGCGCCAGCAGCTTGGGGGGCGGGACTACGGGCCCAGAGACCCAGTACTTC.